This T cell receptor beta chain was obtained from a study of blood T cell dynamics during melanoma immunotherapy. Sequencing was performed with immunoSEQ multiplex PCR; in TCRdb, only in-frame clones are kept and a portion is missing. The table has 25,000 to 30,000 clones, roughly 83% seen once. Between the trimmed V and J ends, which lost 0 bases and 6 bases, there was a span of 17 bases. The germline CDR1 and CDR2 sequences are LGHNA and YNFKEQ. The CDR3 contains 17 residues. Specified time point: week 3, after first cycle of checkpoint inhibitor. The V call is TRBV4-2, the J call TRBJ2-2; D is ambiguous. The sequence was collected from a human donor with melanoma. Specimen: blood, collected from a patient treated with checkpoint blockade. CDR3 sequence: CASSQEGSVLSSGELFF. The CDR3 DNA sequence: TGTGCCAGCAGCCAAGAAGGATCAGTATTATCGTCCGGGGAGCTGTTTTTT.